This TCR beta chain derives from a study of T cells in Graves' hyperthyroidism and ophthalmopathy. About the study: At the time of initial diagnosis and before any treatment, peripheral blood was collected. Notes on the study in general: Most clonotypes expanded in the thyroid (above 0.001) were also present in blood.

This clonotype has more than one count but fewer than ten. What it binds is unknown. This CDR3 comprises 15 residues. V dropped 3 bases and J dropped 4 bases, with 16 bases sitting between them. Germline CDR1 and CDR2: SGHRS and YFSETQ. TCR beta CDR3 sequences were amplified from RNA transcripts. The TCR CDR3 first-round RT-PCR relied on the HTBI primer set. TCRdb reanalysed the multiplex PCR reads using MiXCR and keeps one entry per CDR3 protein. The data contain fewer than 900,000 distinct CDR3 sequences, over 15% of them singletons. For the diagnoses, clinical symptoms, serum thyroxine and TRAb, thyroid ultrasound and orbital computed tomography were used. Extraction of PBMCs used 10 ml of fresh peripheral blood.

The clonotype comes from a man between 18 and 29 years old with Graves' hyperthyroidism. The chain employs TRBV5-1 and TRBJ1-1; D gene uncertain. Sequenced material: blood. The CDR3 loop reads CASSSIGAEGTEAFF. CDR3 in DNA: TGCGCCAGCAGCTCGATCGGTGCTGAAGGCACTGAAGCTTTCTTT.